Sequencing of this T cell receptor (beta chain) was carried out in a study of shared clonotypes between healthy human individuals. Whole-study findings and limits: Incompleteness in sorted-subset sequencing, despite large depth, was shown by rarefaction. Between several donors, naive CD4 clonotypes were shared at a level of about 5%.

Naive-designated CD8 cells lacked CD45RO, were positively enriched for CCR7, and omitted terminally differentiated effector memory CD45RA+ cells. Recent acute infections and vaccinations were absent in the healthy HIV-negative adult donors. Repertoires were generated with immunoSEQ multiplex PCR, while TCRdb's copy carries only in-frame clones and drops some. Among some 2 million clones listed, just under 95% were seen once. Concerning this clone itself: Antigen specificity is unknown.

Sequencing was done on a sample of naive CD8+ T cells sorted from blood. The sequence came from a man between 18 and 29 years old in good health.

The DNA for the CDR3 is TGTGCCAGCAGTGTTCCCTACACTGAAGCTTTCTTT. This sequence encodes CASSVPYTEAFF. V and J are TRBV6-1 and TRBJ1-1, with no clear D. The V gene's germline CDR1 is MNHNS and CDR2 SASEGT. The CDR3 extends over 12 amino acids. Trimming took 4 bases from V and 3 from J, leaving 6 bases between them.